This T cell receptor beta chain is from a study of tissue T cells after allogeneic stem cell transplantation. Sequenced by immunoSEQ multiplex PCR; TCRdb stores in-frame clones only, minus some. The sample has over 25,000 clones; 85% to 90% are singletons. This clone was seen more than once but under ten times. The ends were cut back, 5 bases at V and 1 base at J, with 6 bases in the middle. From germline, CDR1 is LNHNV and CDR2 YYDKDF (reference sequence). The CDR3 has 12 residues. This TCR was sampled from a woman aged 18 to 55 who later had graft-versus-host disease after an allogeneic stem cell transplant. The source material was blood, sampled before transplantation. The chain carries TRBV15 and TRBJ2-7; possible D gene TRBD1, 6 bases. DNA of the CDR3: TGTGCCACCAGCGGACAGTCCTACGAGCAGTACTTC. It yields the protein CATSGQSYEQYF. The whole variable domain, remainder taken from reference TRBV15 and TRBJ2-7, is DAMVIQNPRYQVTQFGKPVTLSCSQTLNHNVMYWYQQKSSQAPKLLFHYYDKDFNNEADTPDNFQSRRPNTSFCFLDIRSPGLGDTAMYLCATSGQSYEQYFGPGTRLTVT.